Listed here is a single T cell receptor (beta chain). The antigen is undetermined. This record comes from a study of early stage breast cancer tumors. For the study at large: Each sample averaged approximately 10-fold read coverage.

TCRdb keeps only in-frame clones here, not all; method: immunoSEQ multiplex PCR. Here the sample spans around 5,000 clones, more than 55% being singletons. The CDR3 length is 13 residues. CDR1 and CDR2 (germline): SGHTA, FQGNSA. V gave up 2 bases and J gave up 1 base, with 5 bases separating them. Study observations and caveats: In about 90% of the 16 patients, blood comparison separated tumor from normal breast.

The chain is built from TRBV7-2 and TRBJ2-5; no reliable D call. This TCR came from a person between 45 and 65 years old with breast cancer. The sample consisted of breast tumor tissue. CDR3 sequence (DNA): TGTGCCAGCAGCTTATTGGGCCAAGAGACCCAGTACTTC. Translation gives CASSLLGQETQYF.